The 14 T cell receptor beta chains reported below all come from one sample, sequenced in a study of blood T cell repertoires in COVID-19 (dated by TCRdb to 2020 to 2022). The library was generated by the immunoSEQ multiplex PCR assay. What TCRdb holds here is the immuneACCESS table cut down to in-frame rearrangements. Part of the clones is not present; checked against another copy, under half of the missing clones reflect an unresolved V gene, and the others are unexplained. Across this sample there are approximately 300,000 clones, with 75% to 95% seen only once. Of the sample, approximately 7.5% is held by the ten largest clones. Sequencing was performed on peripheral blood. The source of these receptors is a woman aged 30 to 39 with COVID-19, enrolled during active disease.

The chain uses TRBV10-2 and TRBJ1-6, with 7 positions matching TRBD1. V was pared by 6 bases and J by 8 bases, with 10 bases of the junction left unmatched. The germline V gene has CDR1 WSHSY and CDR2 SAAADI. The CDR3 spans 15 residues. The CDR3 spells CASRIQGMVDSPLHF. The CDR3 nucleotides read TGCGCCAGCAGGATACAGGGGATGGTTGATTCACCCCTCCACTTT.

V is TRBV21-1 and J is TRBJ2-7; the DNA was not compared with TRBD1, the D call given in the table. TRBV21-1 is shown as a pseudogene. The CDR3 has 16 amino acids. This CDR3 reads CASSNHRSGAAYEQYF. The DNA for the CDR3 is TGTGCCAGCAGCAATCATCGGTCAGGGGCCGCCTACGAGCAGTACTTC.

V is TRBV7-2 and J is TRBJ2-7; 8 bases fit TRBD2. V lost 5 bases to trimming and J lost 3 bases; unmatched junction nucleotides: 6. This CDR3 spans 14 amino acids. CDR1 is SGHTA and CDR2 is FQGNSA in the germline V gene. CDR3 loop: CASSRERGGYEQYF. CDR3 nucleotide sequence: TGTGCCAGCAGCCGCGAACGGGGGGGCTACGAGCAGTACTTC. Full variable domain (missing parts from reference TRBV7-2 and TRBJ2-7): GAGVSQSPSNKVTEKGKDVELRCDPISGHTALYWYRQSLGQGLEFLIYFQGNSAPDKSGLPSDRFSAERTGGSVSTLTIQRTQQEDSAVYLCASSRERGGYEQYFGPGTRLTVT.

There are a few counts of this clone. The gene calls are TRBV2 and TRBJ2-7; possibly TRBD2 for D (5 bases). Germline CDR1 SNHLY, CDR2 FYNNEI. This CDR3 is built from 15 residues. V dropped 4 bases and J dropped 5 bases, with 18 bases sitting between them. The CDR3 nucleotides are TGTGCCAGCAGTGGAGGCGGCCCCGCCGGGGACGAGCAGTACTTC. Translated: CASSGGGPAGDEQYF.

This chain uses TRBV19 with TRBJ2-1; TRBD1 might be the D (5 bases). The germline V and J ends were trimmed by 10 bases and 8 bases, with 15 bases remaining between them. Per the germline V gene, CDR1 is LNHDA and CDR2 is SQIVND (reference sequence). This CDR3 is 12 amino acids long. The CDR3 nucleotides read TGTGCCACGAGTGGGGCCTATTATGAGCAGTTCTTC. This gives the protein CATSGAYYEQFF. The full variable domain, rest sourced from reference TRBV19 and TRBJ2-1, is DGGITQSPKYLFRKEGQNVTLSCEQNLNHDAMYWYRQDPGQGLRLIYYSQIVNDFQKGDIAEGYSVSREKKESFPLTVTSAQKNPTAFYLCATSGAYYEQFFGPGTRLTVL.

V gene TRBV6-1 combines with J gene TRBJ2-2, with 9 bases fitting TRBD1. Germline V lookup: CDR1 MNHNS, CDR2 SASEGT. After removal of 4 bases from V and 1 base from J, the junction contained 7 bases not matched to a gene. This CDR3 has 17 residues. CDR3 sequence (DNA): TGTGCCAGCAGTGGCCATGGACAGGGGTGGAACACCGGGGAGCTGTTTTTT. This codes for CASSGHGQGWNTGELFF.

The chain carries TRBV12-2 and TRBJ1-4; the table's D call, TRBD1, was not checked against the DNA. TRBV12-2 represents a pseudogene. The CDR3 contains 19 residues. Here the CDR3 reads CASRLAARAAGRENEKLFF. The CDR3 DNA reads as TGTGCAAGTCGCTTAGCGGCCAGGGCGGCAGGTAGAGAGAATGAAAAACTGTTTTTT.

The chain recombines TRBV6-4 with TRBJ2-1, with D tentatively TRBD2 (6 bases). The germline V and J ends were trimmed by 0 bases and 7 bases, with 13 bases remaining between them. The CDR3 has 15 residues. Per germline, CDR1 MRHNA and CDR2 SNTAGT. CDR3 region: CASSDSPGEGNEQFF. CDR3 DNA: TGTGCCAGCAGTGACTCGCCGGGAGAGGGAAATGAGCAGTTCTTC.

The J gene is TRBJ1-6, the V gene TRBV6-4, with D possibly being TRBD1 (6 bases). The V gene lost 3 bases and the J gene lost 6 bases, with 12 bases spanning the gap. CDR1 is MRHNA and CDR2 is SNTAGT in the germline V gene. This CDR3 has 15 residues. CDR3 region: CASSDLGTPNSPLHF. CDR3 nucleotides: TGTGCCAGCAGTGATCTCGGGACACCTAATTCACCCCTCCACTTT.

V is TRBV19 and J is TRBJ2-1; 9 positions match TRBD2. V trimming: 4 bases; J trimming: 7 bases; junction bases outside the gene matches: 8. The CDR3 sequence is 15 residues long. The germline V gene has CDR1 LNHDA and CDR2 SQIVND (reference sequence). The CDR3 nucleotides read TGTGCCAGTAGTAGAGGTAGGACTAGCGTGAATGAGCAGTTCTTC. Its translation is CASSRGRTSVNEQFF.

CDR3 coding DNA: TGCGCCAGCAGCTTGTCGGACAGGGGAAACGGGGAGCTGTTTTTT. Its protein is CASSLSDRGNGELFF. The chain carries TRBV5-1 and TRBJ2-2, with 9 bases lining up with TRBD1. Unmatched junction bases numbered 5, after V lost 1 base and J lost 7 bases. Germline-derived CDR1 and CDR2 are SGHRS and YFSETQ. The CDR3 length is 15 residues.

The genes are TRBV19 and TRBJ1-4; the match to TRBD1 covers 7 bases. The length of the CDR3 is 13 residues. The V gene's germline CDR1 is LNHDA and CDR2 SQIVND (reference sequence). With V trimmed by 8 bases and J by 10 bases, 10 bases remained unmatched. The CDR3 is CASRDSGRGKLFF. In nucleotides, the CDR3 is TGTGCCAGTCGGGACAGCGGAAGGGGAAAACTGTTTTTT.

This sequence joins TRBV6-6 and TRBJ1-4; no clear D. V was shortened by 7 bases and J by 0 bases, with 6 bases between the two germline ends. The CDR3 covers 13 residues. Germline V lookup: CDR1 MNHNY, CDR2 SVGAGI (reference sequence). DNA for the CDR3: TGTGCCAGCATCCGGTCAACTAATGAAAAACTGTTTTTT. Encoded protein: CASIRSTNEKLFF.

V usage is TRBV6-5 and J usage is TRBJ1-1; TRBD1 agrees at 8 bases. This CDR3 has 14 amino acids. V trimming: 6 bases; J trimming: 5 bases; junction bases outside the gene matches: 8. Germline V gene lookup returns CDR1 MNHEY and CDR2 SVGAGI. Written as DNA, the CDR3 is TGTGCCAGCAGCTTGGACAGGGTCGGGACTGAAGCTTTCTTT. Its translation is CASSLDRVGTEAFF.